This T cell receptor beta chain came from a study of T-cell reconstitution after alpha-beta-depleted transplantation in children. V shed 7 bases and J shed 2 bases, with 11 bases lying between them. The CDR3 totals 13 residues. Germline values: CDR1 WSHSY, CDR2 SAAADI. Unique molecular identifiers featured in how the TCRbeta library was prepared. TCRdb called the PCR reads again in MiXCR, with one record for every CDR3 protein. The sample contains 420,000 or so distinct CDR3 sequences, approximately 10% of which appear only once. The J gene is TRBJ2-5, the V gene TRBV10-2; D might be TRBD1 (5 bases). Sequencing was performed on PBMCs from the stem cell graft donor, taken from the stem cell graft. The TCR originated in a human donor who donated a stem cell graft to a child with acute myeloid leukemia. The CDR3 protein is CASTPTVQETQYF. The DNA of the CDR3 is TGCGCCAGCACTCCGACAGTTCAAGAGACCCAGTACTTC.